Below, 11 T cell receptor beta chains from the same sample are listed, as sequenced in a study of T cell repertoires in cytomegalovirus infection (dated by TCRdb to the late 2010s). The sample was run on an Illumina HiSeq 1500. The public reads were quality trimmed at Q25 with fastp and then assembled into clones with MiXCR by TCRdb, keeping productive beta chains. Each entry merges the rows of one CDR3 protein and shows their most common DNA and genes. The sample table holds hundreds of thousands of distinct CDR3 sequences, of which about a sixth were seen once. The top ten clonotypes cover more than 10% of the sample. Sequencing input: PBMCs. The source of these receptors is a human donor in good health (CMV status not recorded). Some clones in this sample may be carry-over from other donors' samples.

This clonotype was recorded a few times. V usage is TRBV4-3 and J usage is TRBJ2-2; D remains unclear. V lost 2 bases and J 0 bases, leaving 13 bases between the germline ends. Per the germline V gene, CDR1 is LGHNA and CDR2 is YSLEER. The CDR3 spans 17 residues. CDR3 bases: TGCGCCAGCAGCCAACAAGACGGTCCGGCGAACACCGGGGAGCTGTTTTTT. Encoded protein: CASSQQDGPANTGELFF.

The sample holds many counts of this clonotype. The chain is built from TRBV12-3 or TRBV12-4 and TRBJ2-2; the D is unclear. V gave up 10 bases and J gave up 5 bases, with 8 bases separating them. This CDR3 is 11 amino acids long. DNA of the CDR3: TGTGCCACCATCTATACCGGGGAGCTGTTTTTT. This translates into CATIYTGELFF.

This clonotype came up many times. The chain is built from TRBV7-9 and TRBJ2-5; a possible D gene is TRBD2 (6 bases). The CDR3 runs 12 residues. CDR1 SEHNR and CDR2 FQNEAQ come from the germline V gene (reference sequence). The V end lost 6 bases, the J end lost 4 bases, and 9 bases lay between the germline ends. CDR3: CASRRESETQYF. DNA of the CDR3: TGTGCCAGCAGGCGGGAATCAGAGACCCAGTACTTC.

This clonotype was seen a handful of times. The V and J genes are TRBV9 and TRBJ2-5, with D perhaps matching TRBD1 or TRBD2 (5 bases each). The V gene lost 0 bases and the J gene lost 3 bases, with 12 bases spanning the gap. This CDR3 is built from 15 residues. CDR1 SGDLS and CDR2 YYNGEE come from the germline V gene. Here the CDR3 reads CASSVGLGTEETQYF. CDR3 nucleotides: TGTGCCAGCAGCGTAGGTCTCGGGACGGAAGAGACCCAGTACTTC. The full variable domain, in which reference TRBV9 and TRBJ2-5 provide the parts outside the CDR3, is DSGVTQTPKHLITATGQRVTLRCSPRSGDLSVYWYQQSLDQGLQFLIQYYNGEERAKGNILERFSAQQFPDLHSELNLSSLELGDSALYFCASSVGLGTEETQYFGPGTRLLVL.

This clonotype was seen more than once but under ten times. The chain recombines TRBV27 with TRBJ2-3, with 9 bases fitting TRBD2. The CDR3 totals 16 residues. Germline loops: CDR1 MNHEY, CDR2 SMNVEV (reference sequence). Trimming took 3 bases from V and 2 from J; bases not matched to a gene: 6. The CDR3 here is CASSFSASGDTDTQYF. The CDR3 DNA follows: TGTGCCAGCAGTTTTTCGGCTAGCGGGGACACAGATACGCAGTATTTT.

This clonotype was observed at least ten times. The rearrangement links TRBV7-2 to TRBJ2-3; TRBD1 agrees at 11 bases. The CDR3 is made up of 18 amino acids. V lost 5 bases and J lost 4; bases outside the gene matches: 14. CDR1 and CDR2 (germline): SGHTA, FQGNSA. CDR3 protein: CASSPRGQGAGVSDTQYF. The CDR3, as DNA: TGTGCCAGCAGCCCCAGAGGACAGGGGGCTGGTGTATCAGATACGCAGTATTTT.

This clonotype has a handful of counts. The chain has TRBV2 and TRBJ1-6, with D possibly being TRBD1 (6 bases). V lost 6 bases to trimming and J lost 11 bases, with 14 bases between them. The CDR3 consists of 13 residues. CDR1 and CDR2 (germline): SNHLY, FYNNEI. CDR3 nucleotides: TGTGCCAGCAGGATAATGGGGGCCACACCCCTCCACTTT. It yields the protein CASRIMGATPLHF.

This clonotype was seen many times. The DNA of the CDR3 is TGTGCCAGCAGCTTAGTTAATCCGGGGGGGGGGTACGAGCAGTACTTC. Amino acid sequence: CASSLVNPGGGYEQYF. This chain joins TRBV7-2 and TRBJ2-7; 8 nucleotides match TRBD2. The V and J ends lost 1 base and 4 bases, in that order; junction bases with no gene match: 9. From germline, CDR1 is SGHTA and CDR2 FQGNSA. The CDR3 has 16 residues.

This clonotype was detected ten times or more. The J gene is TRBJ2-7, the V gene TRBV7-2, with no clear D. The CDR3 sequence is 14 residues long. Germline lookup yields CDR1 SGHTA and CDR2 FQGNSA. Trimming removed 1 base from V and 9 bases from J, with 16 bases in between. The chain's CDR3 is CASSLGLESSGQYF. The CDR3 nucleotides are TGTGCCAGCAGCTTAGGCTTGGAAAGTTCAGGGCAGTACTTC. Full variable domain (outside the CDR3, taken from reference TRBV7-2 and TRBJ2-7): GAGVSQSPSNKVTEKGKDVELRCDPISGHTALYWYRQSLGQGLEFLIYFQGNSAPDKSGLPSDRFSAERTGGSVSTLTIQRTQQEDSAVYLCASSLGLESSGQYFGPGTRLTVT.

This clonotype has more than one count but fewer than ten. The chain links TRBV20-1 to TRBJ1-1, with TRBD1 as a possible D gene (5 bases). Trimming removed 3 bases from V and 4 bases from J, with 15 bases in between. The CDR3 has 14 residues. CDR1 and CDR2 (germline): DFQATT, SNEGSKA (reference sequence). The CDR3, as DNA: TGCAGTGCTAGCCTGTGGGGCAGCGTCACTGAAGCTTTCTTT. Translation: CSASLWGSVTEAFF.

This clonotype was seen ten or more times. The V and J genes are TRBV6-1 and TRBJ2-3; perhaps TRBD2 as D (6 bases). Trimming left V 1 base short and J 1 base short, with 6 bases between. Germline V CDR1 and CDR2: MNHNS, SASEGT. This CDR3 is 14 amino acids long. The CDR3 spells CASSEGGGTDTQYF. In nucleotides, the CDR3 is TGTGCCAGCAGTGAAGGGGGGGGCACAGATACGCAGTATTTT.